Given below is one T cell receptor beta chain in context. Its antigen is undetermined. PCR involved 60 Vbeta and 13 Jbeta primers. Measured with immunoSEQ multiplex PCR; TCRdb has only the in-frame clones, and not every one. The sample includes 100,000 or so clones, around 80% of them seen just once. This sample was taken from a study of cytomegalovirus exposure and HLA in healthy donors. Notes on the study in general: A few of the chains that were CMV-associated were confirmed in vitro to be specific for CMV antigens. HLA alleles were associated with 17,000 or so TCR beta sequences in a later analysis at 0.05 false discovery rate. High specificity and sensitivity for cytomegalovirus status were reported for the classifier.

The CDR3 sequence is 12 residues long. V was clipped by 4 bases and J by 2 bases, with 8 bases between them. Germline CDR1 is SQVTM and CDR2 is ANQGSEA. Sequencing was carried out using PBMCs. This chain joins TRBV29-1 and TRBJ2-5; tentative D call: TRBD2 (5 bases). The clonotype comes from a man between 40 and 49 years old in good health and CMV-seronegative. The CDR3: CSVVSGQETQYF. CDR3 nucleotides: TGCAGCGTTGTGTCGGGACAAGAGACCCAGTACTTC.